Listed below are T cell receptor beta chains from one sample, sequenced in a study of T cell responses to AZD1222 COVID-19 vaccine. Method: immunoSEQ multiplex PCR; TCRdb's copy keeps in-frame clones and lacks some. The sample shows 150,000 to 200,000 clones, about 92% of them seen only once. The sample was peripheral blood, taken 28 days after the second AZD1222 dose. The receptors shown here come from an adult who received the AZD1222 COVID-19 vaccine. Both conserved end residues are part of each CDR3. The order of the fields is CDR3 protein, CDR3 DNA, D gene, V gene, clone size, J gene. D genes are given only for firm matches. Clone size is given for some rows only: seen once, a few or many times, or a class if the clone is expanded.

cdr3_aa: CASSLAGAAEAFF
cdr3_nt: TGTGCCAGCAGTTTGGCGGGAGCGGCTGAAGCTTTCTTT
d_call: NA
v_call: TRBV12-3/TRBV12-4
clone_size: NA
j_call: TRBJ1-1

cdr3_aa: CASSLTENTEAFF
cdr3_nt: TGTGCCAGCAGCCTAACAGAGAACACTGAAGCTTTCTTT
d_call: NA
v_call: TRBV11-2
clone_size: NA
j_call: TRBJ1-1

cdr3_aa: CASSLGTAYNSPLHF
cdr3_nt: TGTGCCAGCAGCCTTGGGACAGCCTATAATTCACCCCTCCACTTT
d_call: TRBD1
v_call: TRBV3-1/TRBV3-2
clone_size: NA
j_call: TRBJ1-6

cdr3_aa: CASSEAVLASTDTQYF
cdr3_nt: TGTGCCAGCAGTGAAGCGGTACTAGCTAGCACAGATACGCAGTATTTT
d_call: NA
v_call: TRBV6-1
clone_size: NA
j_call: TRBJ2-3

cdr3_aa: CASSLYGDQPQHF
cdr3_nt: TGCGCCAGCAGCTTGTATGGTGATCAGCCCCAGCATTTT
d_call: NA
v_call: TRBV5-1
clone_size: NA
j_call: TRBJ1-5

cdr3_aa: CASSSPKDSFTGNTIYF
cdr3_nt: TGTGCCAGCAGCTCACCTAAGGACAGCTTCACCGGAAACACCATATATTTT
d_call: NA
v_call: TRBV7-6
clone_size: NA
j_call: TRBJ1-3

cdr3_aa: CASTRAGETQYF
cdr3_nt: TGTGCCAGCACCCGGGCGGGTGAGACCCAGTACTTC
d_call: NA
v_call: TRBV12-3/TRBV12-4
clone_size: NA
j_call: TRBJ2-5

cdr3_aa: CASRLGQGSNQPQHF
cdr3_nt: TGCGCCAGCAGGTTGGGACAGGGGAGCAATCAGCCCCAGCATTTT
d_call: TRBD1
v_call: TRBV5-1
clone_size: NA
j_call: TRBJ1-5

cdr3_aa: CASSSQGGGEKLFF
cdr3_nt: TGTGCCAGCTCGAGCCAGGGGGGAGGCGAAAAACTGTTTTTT
d_call: TRBD1
v_call: TRBV18
clone_size: NA
j_call: TRBJ1-4

cdr3_aa: CASSESSYEQYF
cdr3_nt: TGTGCCAGCAGTGAATCGAGCTACGAGCAGTACTTC
d_call: NA
v_call: TRBV2
clone_size: NA
j_call: TRBJ2-7

cdr3_aa: CASTQGRDETQYF
cdr3_nt: TGTGCCAGTACCCAGGGGAGGGACGAGACCCAGTACTTC
d_call: NA
v_call: TRBV19
clone_size: NA
j_call: TRBJ2-5

cdr3_aa: CASRDRRGMAYNEQFF
cdr3_nt: TGTGCCAGCAGGGATCGCAGGGGGATGGCCTACAATGAGCAGTTCTTC
d_call: TRBD1
v_call: TRBV11-2
clone_size: NA
j_call: TRBJ2-1

cdr3_aa: CASSLSINTEAFF
cdr3_nt: TGTGCCAGCAGTTTAAGTATCAACACTGAAGCTTTCTTT
d_call: NA
v_call: TRBV12-3/TRBV12-4
clone_size: NA
j_call: TRBJ1-1

cdr3_aa: CASNHGGAQNEQFF
cdr3_nt: TGTGCCAGCAACCACGGGGGAGCCCAGAATGAGCAGTTCTTC
d_call: NA
v_call: TRBV3-1/TRBV3-2
clone_size: NA
j_call: TRBJ2-1

cdr3_aa: CAISGNTGGRTDTQYF
cdr3_nt: TGTGCCATCAGTGGGAACACAGGGGGAAGAACAGATACGCAGTATTTT
d_call: TRBD1
v_call: TRBV10-3
clone_size: NA
j_call: TRBJ2-3

cdr3_aa: CASRLAGTDTQYF
cdr3_nt: TGTGCTAGCAGACTAGCGGGCACAGATACGCAGTATTTT
d_call: TRBD2
v_call: TRBV12-5
clone_size: NA
j_call: TRBJ2-3

cdr3_aa: CASSSTGEYGYTF
cdr3_nt: TGTGCCAGCTCTTCGACAGGGGAATATGGCTACACCTTC
d_call: TRBD1
v_call: TRBV6-5
clone_size: NA
j_call: TRBJ1-2

cdr3_aa: CASSYSGSSNYGYTF
cdr3_nt: TGTGCCAGCAGTTACTCAGGCAGTTCTAACTATGGCTACACCTTC
d_call: NA
v_call: TRBV6-5
clone_size: few
j_call: TRBJ1-2

cdr3_aa: CASSQALYTDSNQPQHF
cdr3_nt: TGTGCCAGCAGCCAGGCACTCTACACCGATAGCAATCAGCCCCAGCATTTT
d_call: NA
v_call: TRBV3-1/TRBV3-2
clone_size: NA
j_call: TRBJ1-5

cdr3_aa: CASSASGINTEAFF
cdr3_nt: TGTGCCAGTAGTGCCTCCGGGATAAACACTGAAGCTTTCTTT
d_call: NA
v_call: TRBV19
clone_size: NA
j_call: TRBJ1-1

cdr3_aa: CATSRPEGGGTEAFF
cdr3_nt: TGTGCCACCAGCAGACCAGAAGGGGGAGGAACTGAAGCTTTCTTT
d_call: NA
v_call: TRBV15
clone_size: NA
j_call: TRBJ1-1

cdr3_aa: CASSSPGRLNEKLFF
cdr3_nt: TGTGCCAGCAGTTCCCCGGGACGGTTAAATGAAAAACTGTTTTTT
d_call: NA
v_call: TRBV28
clone_size: NA
j_call: TRBJ1-4